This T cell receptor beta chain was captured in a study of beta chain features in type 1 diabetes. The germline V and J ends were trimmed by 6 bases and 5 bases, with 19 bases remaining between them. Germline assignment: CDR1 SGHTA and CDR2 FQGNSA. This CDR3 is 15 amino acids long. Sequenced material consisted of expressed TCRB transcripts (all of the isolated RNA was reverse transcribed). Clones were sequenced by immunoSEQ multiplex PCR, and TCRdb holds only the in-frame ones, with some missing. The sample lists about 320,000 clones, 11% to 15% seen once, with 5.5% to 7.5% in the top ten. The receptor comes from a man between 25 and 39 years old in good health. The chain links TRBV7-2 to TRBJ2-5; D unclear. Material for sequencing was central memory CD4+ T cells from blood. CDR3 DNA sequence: TGTGCCAGCAGGGCTGGCTATTCTCGGTGGGAGACCCAGTACTTC. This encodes CASRAGYSRWETQYF.